Only a few counts were recorded for the clone carrying this T cell receptor beta chain. Antigen unknown. This record belongs to a study of early T cells in non-severe SARS-CoV-2 infection. Background on the study: Sequencing of unsorted whole blood was done on bulk RNA, leaving chains unpaired. Findings and limits, study-wide: Reliance on VDJdb matching favored anti-spike CD8 responses; private and CD4 specificities were missed.

Individual cDNA molecules were tagged with unique molecular identifiers, the study reported. TCRdb reprocessed the 5' RACE reads with MiXCR, giving one entry per CDR3 protein. The table includes 45,000 to 70,000 distinct CDR3 sequences, 5.5% to 7.5% detected once. This receptor was taken from an adult who was a healthcare worker with PCR-confirmed SARS-CoV-2 infection or an uninfected control (not recorded which). Sequencing was done on a sample of whole blood.

CDR3 DNA: TGTGCCAGCAGTTTACTACAGGGCCACGAGCAGTACTTC. This codes for CASSLLQGHEQYF. The chain uses TRBV12-3 or TRBV12-4 and TRBJ2-7; a weak D match, TRBD1 (6 bases). This CDR3 contains 13 residues. Trimming pared 2 bases from V and 5 bases from J, leaving 10 bases between.